Below, 10 T cell receptor beta chains from the same sample are listed, as sequenced in a study of blood T cell repertoires in COVID-19. The repertoire was sequenced with immunoSEQ multiplex PCR; TCRdb's copy has only in-frame clones and lacks some. The data show hundreds of thousands of clones, more than 85% seen once. Material: PBMCs or T cells enriched from blood (not recorded which). The receptors come from a woman aged 55-70 years who had recovered from COVID-19.

This CDR3 is CASSLGLAGANYEQYF. In nucleotides, the CDR3 is TGTGCCAGCAGCTTAGGACTAGCGGGGGCTAACTACGAGCAGTACTTC. The V and J genes are TRBV11-2 and TRBJ2-7, with TRBD2 matching 12 bases. The germline CDR1 and CDR2 sequences are SGHAT and FQNNGV. CDR3 length equals 16 residues. Trimming took 1 base from V and 3 from J; bases not matched to a gene: 4.

This clone was seen just once. The chain combines TRBV21-1 with TRBJ2-7; the table's D call, TRBD2, was not checked against the DNA. TRBV21-1 is described as a pseudogene. The CDR3 loop spans 12 amino acids. Here the CDR3 DNA reads TGTGCCAGCAGCTCCCACCGACTTATTAAGTACGTC. It specifies CASSSHRLIKYV.

The chain carries TRBV20-1 and TRBJ1-2, with D unclear. This CDR3 region has 14 residues. Trimming removed 3 bases at V and 4 bases at J, with 15 bases between. The germline V gene encodes CDR1 DFQATT and CDR2 SNEGSKA (reference sequence). The CDR3 spells CSASLAEDSYGYTF. CDR3 sequence (DNA): TGCAGTGCTAGTCTGGCAGAAGATTCCTATGGCTACACCTTC.

This clone was counted between two and nine times. The chain has TRBV13 and TRBJ2-2; 13 bases agree with TRBD2. The J segment lost 6 bases and the V segment lost 2 bases, leaving 3 bases of the junction unmatched. CDR1 and CDR2 (germline): PRHDT, FYEKMQ (reference sequence). This CDR3 region has 16 residues. DNA for the CDR3: TGTGCCAGCAGCTTAAGACTAGCGGGGGGATCCGGGGAGCTGTTTTTT. This sequence encodes CASSLRLAGGSGELFF.

This clone was seen just once. The V and J genes are TRBV5-1 and TRBJ2-5; 8 nucleotides agree with TRBD2. The CDR3 is 14 residues long. J was trimmed by 1 base and V by 7 bases; bases with no gene match: 6. Germline assignment: CDR1 SGHRS and CDR2 YFSETQ. The CDR3: CASDPGGSQETQYF. The DNA for the CDR3 is TGCGCCAGCGACCCGGGGGGGTCCCAAGAGACCCAGTACTTC.

The chain recombines TRBV7-9 with TRBJ1-4; possibly TRBD1 for D (5 bases). Trimming took off 3 bases at V and 8 bases at J, with 16 bases between the two ends. The CDR3 contains 15 residues. The V gene's germline CDR1 is SEHNR and CDR2 FQNEAQ (reference sequence). The CDR3 nucleotides read TGTGCCAGCAGCTTTCCGACAGTAGGGCAGGAAAAACTGTTTTTT. Amino acids: CASSFPTVGQEKLFF.

The chain links TRBV5-1 to TRBJ1-4; TRBD1 matches 8 bases. The germline V gene encodes CDR1 SGHRS and CDR2 YFSETQ. This CDR3 contains 16 residues. V lost 0 bases and J lost 4; bases outside the gene matches: 5. DNA of the CDR3: TGCGCCAGCAGCTTGGGAGGGACAGGCCTTAATGAAAAACTGTTTTTT. This gives the protein CASSLGGTGLNEKLFF.

V is TRBV18 and J is TRBJ1-1, with D possibly matching TRBD1 (6 bases). Germline V gives CDR1 KGHSH, CDR2 LQKENI. The CDR3 runs to 14 residues. Trimming removed 3 bases at V and 1 base at J, with 9 bases between. CDR3 protein: CASSPGAANTEAFF. The DNA of the CDR3 is TGTGCCAGCTCACCGGGGGCCGCGAACACTGAAGCTTTCTTT.

The chain employs TRBV5-1 and TRBJ2-3, with TRBD2 as a possible D gene (6 bases). With 0 bases removed from V and 2 bases from J, the gap between germline ends came to 16 bases. Germline lookup yields CDR1 SGHRS and CDR2 YFSETQ. CDR3 length: 17 residues. DNA for the CDR3: TGCGCCAGCAGCTTGGGGCCGGGACTTCGATCCACAGATACGCAGTATTTT. This sequence encodes CASSLGPGLRSTDTQYF.

The CDR3 reads CASSFGPSGEQYV. In DNA form, the CDR3 reads TGTGCCAGCAGTTTCGGACCGTCGGGGGAGCAGTACGTC. This chain connects TRBV12-3 or TRBV12-4 to TRBJ2-7, with D possibly being TRBD2 (5 bases). This CDR3 region has 13 residues. Trimming pared 3 bases from V and 7 bases from J, leaving 13 bases between.